The 13 T cell receptor beta chains below were found in one sample sequenced in a study of Graves' ophthalmopathy and Graves' hyperthyroidism. Investigators amplified TCR beta CDR3 regions from RNA transcripts. An initial RT-PCR round employing HTBI primers preceded a second-round multiplex PCR. One entry per CDR3 protein, called by TCRdb with MiXCR from the multiplex PCR reads. The sample carries 200,000 to 250,000 distinct CDR3 sequences, around a fifth recorded once. The sequenced material came from peripheral blood. Receptors originate from a woman aged 45-65 years with Graves' ophthalmopathy.

This clonotype was found many times. The chain combines TRBV6-1 with TRBJ2-7, with 9 bases fitting TRBD1. Germline V CDR1 and CDR2: MNHNS, SASEGT. V shed 6 bases, J shed 7 bases, and the junction held 13 bases outside the gene matches. The CDR3 spans 15 residues. Here the CDR3 DNA reads TGTGCCAGCAGCTCCCTAGCCGGGACAGGGCTAGAGCAGTACTTC. This sequence encodes CASSSLAGTGLEQYF.

This clonotype was counted many times. V gene TRBV29-1 combines with J gene TRBJ1-1; unclear D gene. The CDR3 consists of 11 residues. The germline CDR1 and CDR2 sequences are SQVTM and ANQGSEA. Between the trimmed V and J ends, which lost 4 bases and 4 bases, there was a span of 7 bases. In nucleotides, the CDR3 is TGCAGCGTTGGCAGCGGCACTGAAGCTTTCTTT. As protein: CSVGSGTEAFF.

This clonotype appeared many times. V and J are TRBV12-3 or TRBV12-4 and TRBJ2-7, with 9 nucleotides matching TRBD2. V was pared by 8 bases and J by 6 bases, with 11 bases of the junction left unmatched. The CDR3 extends over 14 amino acids. CDR3 in amino acids: CASRMAGGPSEQYF. As DNA, the CDR3 is TGTGCCAGCCGGATGGCGGGAGGGCCTAGCGAGCAGTACTTC.

The chain links TRBV24-1 to TRBJ2-5, with D possibly TRBD1 on 6 matching bases. Trimming cost V 1 base and J 1 base, with 15 bases left between them. The CDR3 contains 17 residues. Germline CDR1 KGHDR, CDR2 SFDVKD. CDR3 loop: CATSDFGTTGPQETQYF. For the CDR3, the DNA is TGTGCCACCAGTGATTTCGGGACCACAGGGCCCCAAGAGACCCAGTACTTC.

This clonotype was picked up many times. The chain has TRBV28 and TRBJ2-5; TRBD2 agrees at 12 bases. The germline gives CDR1 MDHEN, CDR2 SYDVKM. The CDR3 spans 18 residues. The V segment lost 3 bases and the J segment 2 bases; nucleotides outside the gene matches: 10. CDR3 DNA: TGTGCCAGCAGTTTTGTCGGACTAGCGGGAAGAGGGCAAGAGACCCAGTACTTC. It codes for CASSFVGLAGRGQETQYF.

This clonotype was detected many times. The rearrangement uses TRBV7-3 and TRBJ2-5, with no clear D. The CDR3 is 13 amino acids. V dropped 11 bases and J dropped 5 bases, with 18 bases sitting between them. Germline CDR1 SGHTA, CDR2 FQGTGA. The CDR3 loop reads CAASWVARETQYF. The CDR3 DNA reads TGTGCCGCTTCATGGGTAGCCAGGGAGACCCAGTACTTC.

The genes are TRBV5-1 and TRBJ2-7; a possible D gene is TRBD1 (5 bases). This CDR3 region has 17 residues. Germline loops: CDR1 SGHRS, CDR2 YFSETQ. Trimming removed 4 bases at V and 5 bases at J, with 25 bases between. The CDR3 DNA sequence: TGCGCCAGCAGCAAAGACAGCCCAAAGGCTGTAGGGGACGAGCAGTACTTC. It specifies CASSKDSPKAVGDEQYF.

This clonotype appeared many times. This chain links TRBV20-1 with TRBJ2-7, with TRBD2 identical over 9 bases. The ends lost 5 bases at V and 7 bases at J; junction bases unmatched: 12. CDR1 DFQATT and CDR2 SNEGSKA come from the germline V gene (reference sequence). There are 14 residues in the CDR3. The CDR3 region is CSARRLAGDREQYF. Here the CDR3 DNA reads TGCAGTGCTCGAAGATTAGCGGGAGATCGGGAGCAGTACTTC.

V is TRBV6-1 and J is TRBJ2-2; no clear D gene. This CDR3 contains 13 residues. The germline gives CDR1 MNHNS, CDR2 SASEGT. Trimming removed 2 bases at V and 3 bases at J, with 4 bases between. The CDR3 sequence: CASSELHTGELFF. In DNA, the CDR3 is TGTGCCAGCAGTGAATTACACACCGGGGAGCTGTTTTTT.

This clonotype was counted ten times or more. The rearrangement joins TRBV12-3 or TRBV12-4 to TRBJ1-3; no reliable D call. This CDR3 region has 14 residues. The V end was cut by 7 bases, the J end by 0 bases, with 10 bases between. The CDR3 DNA is TGTGCCAGCAACGGGTTCTTCTCTGGAAACACCATATATTTT. Residues: CASNGFFSGNTIYF.

This clonotype was seen more than once but under ten times. This chain connects TRBV4-1 to TRBJ2-7; D may be TRBD2 (6 bases). Germline V gene sequence: CDR1 MGHRA, CDR2 YSYEKL. The CDR3 is made up of 17 amino acids. The V and J ends lost 2 bases and 6 bases respectively, with 23 bases between them. The CDR3 DNA reads as TGCGCCAGCAGCCAAAGCGCGATTATCCGTATGGGGGGCGAGCAGTACTTC. Translation: CASSQSAIIRMGGEQYF.

This clonotype has at least ten counts. The chain recombines TRBV5-1 with TRBJ1-1, with a possible D match to TRBD1 (6 bases). The V gene's germline CDR1 is SGHRS and CDR2 YFSETQ. The CDR3 spans 14 residues. The V and J ends lost 2 bases and 5 bases respectively, with 13 bases between them. The CDR3 here is CASSLGGGWTEAFF. The CDR3, as DNA: TGCGCCAGCAGCTTAGGGGGGGGCTGGACTGAAGCTTTCTTT.

This clonotype has ten or more counts. V is TRBV5-1 and J is TRBJ1-1; the D gene is possibly TRBD1 (5 bases). The CDR3 has 14 residues. Germline CDR1 and CDR2: SGHRS and YFSETQ. The V and J ends lost 4 bases and 5 bases respectively, with 15 bases between them. The CDR3 region is CASSGGLLETEAFF. CDR3 nucleotide sequence: TGCGCCAGCAGCGGGGGATTACTGGAGACTGAAGCTTTCTTT.